This entry lists 20 T cell receptor beta chains sequenced from one sample in a study of graft-versus-host responses after intestinal transplantation. The protocol was immunoSEQ multiplex PCR, while the TCRdb copy is restricted to in-frame clones and leaves out a portion. Here the sample spans about 18,000 clones, 75% to 95% being singletons. Sequencing was performed on PBMCs, taken approximately 56 weeks after transplant. The receptors were sampled from a human patient who received an intestinal transplant, so some T cells may come from the graft donor.

Written as DNA, the CDR3 is TGTGCCAGCAGCGTATGGCTAGCGACTCCGAGCTCCTACGAGCAGTACTTC. This sequence encodes CASSVWLATPSSYEQYF. The rearrangement joins TRBV11-2 to TRBJ2-7; TRBD2 is a possible D gene (6 bases). CDR3 length equals 17 residues. Germline V CDR1 and CDR2: SGHAT, FQNNGV. The ends were cut back, 5 bases at V and 0 bases at J, with 20 bases in the middle.

Only a few counts were recorded for this clone. The gene calls are TRBV6-4 and TRBJ2-1, with 9 bases aligning to TRBD2. V was pared by 6 bases and J by 7 bases, with 10 bases of the junction left unmatched. CDR1 is MRHNA, CDR2 SNTAGT, per germline. CDR3 length equals 15 residues. In nucleotides, the CDR3 is TGTGCCAGCAGCCCCAGGGGCGGGGGGGCGAATGAGCAGTTCTTC. Translating it yields CASSPRGGGANEQFF.

The chain has TRBV5-1 and TRBJ2-3; the D gene is possibly TRBD2 (7 bases). V was cut by 7 bases and J by 8 bases, with 11 bases left in between. The CDR3 extends over 11 amino acids. Per the germline V gene, CDR1 is SGHRS and CDR2 is YFSETQ. The CDR3 here is CASGGAFTQYF. DNA for the CDR3: TGCGCCAGCGGGGGGGCTTTTACGCAGTATTTT. Filled out from reference TRBV5-1 and TRBJ2-3, the complete variable domain reads KAGVTQTPRYLIKTRGQQVTLSCSPISGHRSVSWYQQTPGQGLQFLFEYFSETQRNKGNFPGRFSGRQFSNSRSEMNVSTLELGDSALYLCASGGAFTQYFGPGTRLTVL.

This chain links TRBV7-2 with TRBJ2-3; perhaps TRBD2 as D (6 bases). The CDR3 is 13 amino acids. V lost 7 bases and J 6 bases, leaving 14 bases between the germline ends. Per germline, CDR1 SGHTA and CDR2 FQGNSA. CDR3 nucleotide sequence: TGTGCCAGCACCCGTCAGACTAGTGATACGCAGTATTTT. This sequence encodes CASTRQTSDTQYF.

This chain uses TRBV6-1 with TRBJ1-5; D ambiguous. CDR3 length equals 15 residues. The germline CDR1 and CDR2 sequences are MNHNS and SASEGT. The V gene lost 7 bases and the J gene lost 4 bases, with 17 bases spanning the gap. For the CDR3, the DNA is TGTGCCAGCATAGCGGGTCTCAACAAAAATCAGCCCCAGCATTTT. It encodes CASIAGLNKNQPQHF.

V gene TRBV2 combines with J gene TRBJ2-3; 9 nucleotides match TRBD2. V lost 8 bases, J lost 2 bases, and 5 bases stayed unmatched. From germline, CDR1 is SNHLY and CDR2 FYNNEI. CDR3 length equals 14 residues. CDR3 region: CASGLAGNTDTQYF. The CDR3 DNA reads TGTGCCAGCGGCCTAGCGGGGAACACAGATACGCAGTATTTT.

The chain has TRBV11-1 and TRBJ2-3; tentatively, D is TRBD2 (7 bases). The CDR3 extends over 14 amino acids. The ends were cut back, 4 bases at V and 3 bases at J, with 11 bases in the middle. Germline V lookup: CDR1 SGHAT, CDR2 FQDESV (reference sequence). CDR3 residues: CASSSRGGTDTQYF. Written as DNA, the CDR3 is TGTGCCAGCAGCTCCAGGGGAGGGACAGATACGCAGTATTTT.

V is TRBV21-1 and J is TRBJ1-1. TRBV21-1 is shown as a pseudogene. This CDR3 region has 17 residues. In DNA form, the CDR3 reads TGTGCCAGCAGGATATGTGTAGCTACACAAATTCGCACTGAAGCTTTCTTT. Protein: CASRICVATQIRTEAFF.

This chain links TRBV6-5 with TRBJ2-2; D ambiguous. The CDR3 runs 14 residues. V shed 8 bases and J shed 0 bases, with 10 bases lying between them. Germline CDR1 reads MNHEY; CDR2 reads SVGAGI. The DNA of the CDR3 is TGTGCCAGCCGGTACCAGGCGAACACCGGGGAGCTGTTTTTT. Translated, it gives CASRYQANTGELFF.

The chain has TRBV6-5 and TRBJ1-2; D is unclear. This CDR3 comprises 12 residues. CDR1 is MNHEY, CDR2 SVGAGI, per germline. The germline V and J ends were trimmed by 5 bases and 6 bases, with 10 bases remaining between them. The CDR3 coding sequence is TGTGCCAGCAGTGCGGGCGGGAATGGCTACACCTTC. Protein product: CASSAGGNGYTF.

CDR3 sequence reads: CASSPGRFSNQPQHF. The CDR3 DNA reads TGTGCCAGCAGCCCCGGACGTTTTAGCAATCAGCCCCAGCATTTT. The chain has TRBV28 and TRBJ1-5; D is unclear. This CDR3 has 15 residues. CDR1 and CDR2 (germline): MDHEN, SYDVKM. Trimming removed 6 bases at V and 0 bases at J, with 12 bases between.

V gene TRBV5-5 combines with J gene TRBJ2-1; D not certain. This CDR3 is built from 14 residues. CDR1 and CDR2 from the germline V gene are SGHKS and YYEKEE (reference sequence). The V end was cut by 0 bases, the J end by 6 bases, with 10 bases between. The CDR3 DNA is TGTGCCAGCAGCTTGGTTCTAACGGGCAATGAGCAGTTCTTC. It is translated as CASSLVLTGNEQFF. Supplemented by reference TRBV5-5 and TRBJ2-1, the full variable domain reads DAGVTQSPTHLIKTRGQQVTLRCSPISGHKSVSWYQQVLGQGPQFIFQYYEKEERGRGNFPDRFSARQFPNYSSELNVNALLLGDSALYLCASSLVLTGNEQFFGPGTRLTVL.

V gene TRBV10-1 combines with J gene TRBJ2-1; 7 bases agree with TRBD1. Unmatched junction bases numbered 4, after V lost 3 bases and J lost 8 bases. The CDR3 is 13 amino acids. The V gene's germline CDR1 is WNHNN and CDR2 SYGVQD (reference sequence). CDR3 sequence (DNA): TGCGCCAGCAGTGACAGGGGGATCGATGAGCAGTTCTTC. Residues: CASSDRGIDEQFF.

The J gene is TRBJ2-7, the V gene TRBV4-3; D is undetermined. Trimming took 3 bases from V and 5 from J, leaving 5 bases between them. In germline, CDR1 is LGHNA, CDR2 YSLEER. This CDR3 is built from 11 residues. CDR3 nucleotide sequence: TGCGCCAGCAGCCAGGGCCACGAGCAGTACTTC. Translation gives CASSQGHEQYF.

On this clone: Compared with germline, one end of the junction differs, possibly owing to a read error. This chain uses TRBV5-1 with TRBJ1-6; D may be TRBD1 (6 bases). Germline V gene lookup returns CDR1 SGHRS and CDR2 YFSETQ. CDR3 length: 14 amino acids. Here the CDR3 reads CASSLDSGYSPLHF. The DNA for the CDR3 is TGCGCCAGCAGTTTGGACAGTGGCTATTCACCCCTCCACTTT.

V is TRBV6-5 and J is TRBJ1-2; D is undetermined. This CDR3 has 13 amino acids. Looked up from germline, CDR1 is MNHEY and CDR2 is SVGAGI. With 5 bases removed from V and 2 bases from J, the gap between germline ends came to 9 bases. Here the CDR3 reads CASSESGNYGYTF. In DNA, the CDR3 is TGTGCCAGCAGTGAATCGGGGAACTATGGCTACACCTTC.

The chain combines TRBV25-1 with TRBJ1-1; no reliable D call. The CDR3 runs 16 residues. Deletions cut 6 bases from V and 1 base from J, with 18 bases between. CDR1 and CDR2 (germline): MGHDK, SYGVNS. CDR3 loop: CASSPLGEVPNTEAFF. CDR3 sequence (DNA): TGTGCCAGCAGCCCCTTAGGTGAGGTCCCGAACACTGAAGCTTTCTTT.

The chain is built from TRBV10-3 and TRBJ2-3; TRBD1 aligns across 7 bases. This CDR3 has 14 amino acids. V dropped 2 bases and J dropped 4; count of bases not matched to a gene: 3. CDR1 and CDR2 from the germline V gene are ENHRY and SYGVKD. CDR3: CAISERGPADTQYF. CDR3 DNA: TGTGCCATCAGTGAGAGGGGGCCCGCAGATACGCAGTATTTT.

This clone was recorded only once. The V call is TRBV29-1, the J call TRBJ1-4; D is perhaps TRBD1 (6 bases). The germline gives CDR1 SQVTM, CDR2 ANQGSEA. The CDR3 extends over 12 amino acids. V was pared by 5 bases and J by 8 bases, with 12 bases between. CDR3 bases: TGCAGCGTTAAGGGGGGAGACGAAAAACTGTTTTTT. Residues: CSVKGGDEKLFF.

This clone was observed a few times. The rearrangement joins TRBV6-1 to TRBJ2-7, with 14 bases aligning to TRBD2. The trim removed 3 bases at V and 7 bases at J, leaving 5 bases unmatched. This CDR3 is built from 15 residues. Germline values: CDR1 MNHNS, CDR2 SASEGT. CDR3 in amino acids: CASSETSGGAGEQYF. CDR3 nucleotide sequence: TGTGCCAGCAGTGAGACTAGCGGGGGGGCAGGGGAGCAGTACTTC.